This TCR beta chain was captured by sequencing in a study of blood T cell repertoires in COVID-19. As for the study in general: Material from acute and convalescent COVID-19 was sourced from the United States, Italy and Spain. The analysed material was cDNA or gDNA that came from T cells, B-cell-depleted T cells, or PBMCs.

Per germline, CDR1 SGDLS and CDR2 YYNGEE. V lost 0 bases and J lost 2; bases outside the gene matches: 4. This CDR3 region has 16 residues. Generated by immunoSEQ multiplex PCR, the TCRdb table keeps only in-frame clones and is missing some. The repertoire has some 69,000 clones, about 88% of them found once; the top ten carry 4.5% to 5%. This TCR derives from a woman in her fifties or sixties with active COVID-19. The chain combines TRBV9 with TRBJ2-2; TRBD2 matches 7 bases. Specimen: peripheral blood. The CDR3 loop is CASSVDGTTNTGELFF. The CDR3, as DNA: TGTGCCAGCAGCGTAGATGGGACTACTAACACCGGGGAGCTGTTTTTT. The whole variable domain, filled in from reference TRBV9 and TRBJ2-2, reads DSGVTQTPKHLITATGQRVTLRCSPRSGDLSVYWYQQSLDQGLQFLIQYYNGEERAKGNILERFSAQQFPDLHSELNLSSLELGDSALYFCASSVDGTTNTGELFFGEGSRLTVL.